These 32 T cell receptor beta chains were sequenced from one sample in a study of T-cell memory formation after mild COVID-19. A single record per CDR3 protein comes from TCRdb applying MiXCR to the 5' RACE reads. The sample shows roughly 130,000 distinct CDR3 sequences, 15% to 20% of them seen only once. Sequencing used PBMCs or a T cell subset sorted from them (not recorded which). The receptors come from a young man who had mild COVID-19 (a few samples of this study predate the infection). Cell type and time point are not known.

The sample holds a few counts of this clonotype. The chain couples TRBV28 to TRBJ2-3; 10 nucleotides line up with TRBD2. The CDR3 has 14 amino acids. J lost 4 bases, V lost 4 bases, and 2 bases had no gene match. Germline V gives CDR1 MDHEN, CDR2 SYDVKM. Here the CDR3 DNA reads TGTGCCAGCAGTTCTGGGACTAGCGCAGATACGCAGTATTTT. The encoded protein is CASSSGTSADTQYF.

This chain joins TRBV4-3 and TRBJ2-3; D is unclear. The germline CDR1 and CDR2 sequences are LGHNA and YSLEER. This CDR3 region has 16 residues. Trimming pared 0 bases from V and 2 bases from J, leaving 12 bases between. Written as DNA, the CDR3 is TGCGCCAGCAGCCAAGATTTTCGTGGCTACACAGATACGCAGTATTTT. This gives the protein CASSQDFRGYTDTQYF.

V gene TRBV10-3 combines with J gene TRBJ1-4; the D gene is possibly TRBD1 (6 bases). The V gene lost 0 bases and the J gene lost 10 bases, with 15 bases spanning the gap. The CDR3 totals 15 residues. Germline V gives CDR1 ENHRY, CDR2 SYGVKD. In DNA form, the CDR3 reads TGTGCCATCAGTGAGTCGAGGGGGGACTCCGTAAAACTGTTTTTT. Residues: CAISESRGDSVKLFF.

CDR3 sequence reads: CASSFLGGFNEQYF. DNA for the CDR3: TGTGCCAGCAGTTTCCTCGGGGGCTTCAACGAGCAGTACTTC. This chain joins TRBV27 and TRBJ2-7, with D possibly called TRBD1 or TRBD2 (6 bases each). The CDR3 covers 14 residues. Germline CDR1 reads MNHEY; CDR2 reads SMNVEV (reference sequence). V lost 3 bases, J lost 5 bases, and 14 bases lay in between.

This clonotype was observed a handful of times. This chain connects TRBV27 to TRBJ2-3, with TRBD1 matching 12 bases. The CDR3 totals 17 residues. Germline CDR1 MNHEY, CDR2 SMNVEV (reference sequence). V lost 6 bases to trimming and J lost 5 bases; unmatched junction nucleotides: 12. CDR3 coding DNA: TGTGCCAGCAGCATAATCTTGGGACAGGGGGCTTTAGATACGCAGTATTTT. Residues: CASSIILGQGALDTQYF.

This clonotype was seen a handful of times. The chain joins TRBV3-1 to TRBJ1-2, with D possibly being TRBD1 (5 bases). Germline CDR1 is LGHDT and CDR2 is YNNKEL (reference sequence). The ends were cut back, 5 bases at V and 6 bases at J, with 10 bases in the middle. CDR3 size: 12 residues. The CDR3 region is CASSSRQHGYTF. As DNA, the CDR3 is TGTGCCAGCAGCTCACGACAGCATGGCTACACCTTC.

The rearrangement joins TRBV7-2 to TRBJ1-1; D might be TRBD1 (5 bases). V dropped 5 bases and J dropped 0 bases, with 13 bases sitting between them. The CDR3 is made up of 15 amino acids. CDR1 and CDR2 from the germline V gene are SGHTA and FQGNSA. CDR3 DNA: TGTGCCAGCAGCACTAGGGGACTCATGAACACTGAAGCTTTCTTT. Protein: CASSTRGLMNTEAFF.

This clonotype was picked up a small number of times. This sequence joins TRBV7-6 and TRBJ1-5, with 8 nucleotides matching TRBD1. CDR1 is SGHVS and CDR2 is FNYEAQ in the germline V gene. The CDR3 spans 16 residues. The V and J ends lost 5 bases and 7 bases, in that order; junction bases with no gene match: 13. The CDR3 reads CASSANLQGGGQPQHF. DNA for the CDR3: TGTGCCAGCAGCGCCAACCTACAGGGGGGCGGACAGCCCCAGCATTTT.

The V call is TRBV20-1, the J call TRBJ2-2; D ambiguous. In germline, CDR1 is DFQATT, CDR2 SNEGSKA (reference sequence). The V end was cut by 6 bases, the J end by 7 bases, with 9 bases between. The CDR3 consists of 11 residues. CDR3: CSAPNGGELFF. The CDR3 region has the DNA TGCAGTGCCCCGAATGGCGGGGAGCTGTTTTTT.

This clonotype was seen a handful of times. This chain connects TRBV27 to TRBJ1-1; no reliable D call. The V gene lost 3 bases and the J gene lost 1 base, with 6 bases spanning the gap. In germline, CDR1 is MNHEY, CDR2 SMNVEV (reference sequence). The CDR3 covers 13 residues. The CDR3 here is CASSFRRNTEAFF. The CDR3 coding sequence is TGTGCCAGCAGTTTCAGACGGAACACTGAAGCTTTCTTT.

This sequence joins TRBV6-5 and TRBJ2-4, with D perhaps matching TRBD2 (6 bases). Germline V gene data show CDR1 as MNHEY and CDR2 as SVGAGI. The CDR3 length is 15 residues. The V and J ends lost 6 bases and 8 bases respectively, with 20 bases between them. CDR3 loop: CASRPVAVRGYIQYF. The CDR3 bases are TGTGCCAGCAGACCCGTAGCGGTCCGGGGGTACATTCAGTACTTC.

The CDR3 coding sequence is TGTGCCAGCAGTGAACGGGCTGAAAAACTGTTTTTT. Amino acid sequence: CASSERAEKLFF. This chain joins TRBV2 and TRBJ1-4; D call uncertain. The CDR3 covers 12 residues. Per germline, CDR1 SNHLY and CDR2 FYNNEI. V lost 2 bases and J lost 7, with 5 bases in between.

The chain joins TRBV11-1 to TRBJ2-7; maybe TRBD1 (5 bases). V shed 3 bases and J shed 0 bases, with 15 bases lying between them. CDR3 length equals 16 residues. Looked up from germline, CDR1 is SGHAT and CDR2 is FQDESV (reference sequence). The CDR3 loop reads CASSFLGASDSYEQYV. CDR3 bases: TGTGCCAGCAGCTTTTTAGGGGCGTCGGACTCCTACGAGCAGTACGTC.

The chain is built from TRBV3-1 and TRBJ2-7, with D possibly matching TRBD2 (6 bases). The CDR3 consists of 15 residues. The V gene lost 3 bases and the J gene lost 0 bases, with 12 bases spanning the gap. Germline V gives CDR1 LGHDT, CDR2 YNNKEL (reference sequence). CDR3 nucleotides: TGTGCCAGCAGCCAGCACGGCGGGGTCTCCTACGAGCAGTACTTC. Its translation: CASSQHGGVSYEQYF.

This sequence joins TRBV7-2 and TRBJ2-3; 9 positions agree with TRBD2. The V and J ends lost 11 bases and 5 bases, in that order; junction bases with no gene match: 11. Germline V gives CDR1 SGHTA, CDR2 FQGNSA. This CDR3 has 14 amino acids. The chain's CDR3 is CAFGARGGQDTQYF. CDR3 coding DNA: TGTGCCTTTGGTGCGCGGGGGGGCCAAGATACGCAGTATTTT.

This clonotype was counted a few times. J is TRBJ2-1 and V is TRBV24-1; 11 nucleotides agree with TRBD1. The germline CDR1 and CDR2 sequences are KGHDR and SFDVKD. This CDR3 has 13 residues. The V gene end was trimmed by 12 bases and the J gene end by 8 bases; junction bases not matched to a gene: 8. CDR3 protein: CAAGQGANDEQFF. The CDR3 region has the DNA TGTGCCGCCGGACAGGGGGCGAACGATGAGCAGTTCTTC.

This clonotype was recorded a few times. This rearrangement joins TRBV7-3 to TRBJ2-3; TRBD1 aligns across 12 bases. Germline V gives CDR1 SGHTA, CDR2 FQGTGA. There are 16 residues in the CDR3. V lost 5 bases, J lost 5 bases, and 8 bases stayed unmatched. DNA for the CDR3: TGTGCCAGCAGCCCACCAGGGACAGGGGGCATAGATACGCAGTATTTT. This gives the protein CASSPPGTGGIDTQYF.

The CDR3 DNA sequence: TGTGCCAGCAGCTCCGTGGGGCGGGGGGGCAGGTCGCAGTTCTTC. It codes for CASSSVGRGGRSQFF. The chain couples TRBV11-2 to TRBJ2-1, with 9 bases matching TRBD2. Germline V CDR1 and CDR2: SGHAT, FQNNGV. The CDR3 runs 15 residues. Trimming cost V 4 bases and J 12 bases; bases outside gene matches: 13.

The CDR3 spells CAISGENQPQHF. The CDR3 DNA reads as TGTGCCATCAGTGGGGAGAATCAGCCCCAGCATTTT. The V gene is TRBV10-3, the J gene TRBJ1-5, with D unresolved. The germline CDR1 and CDR2 sequences are ENHRY and SYGVKD. This CDR3 region has 12 residues. The V end was cut by 4 bases, the J end by 4 bases, with 5 bases between.

This clonotype has a handful of counts. V is TRBV7-2 and J is TRBJ1-2, with 9 bases matching TRBD1. Germline V gene lookup returns CDR1 SGHTA and CDR2 FQGNSA. The CDR3 runs to 13 residues. Germline trimming cut 3 bases from V and 8 bases from J; bases unmatched to any gene: 4. The CDR3 DNA is TGTGCCAGCAGCTTTGACAGGGGGGCAGGCTACACCTTC. Translation: CASSFDRGAGYTF.

The rearrangement joins TRBV5-1 to TRBJ2-3; 11 bases line up with TRBD2. Germline lookup yields CDR1 SGHRS and CDR2 YFSETQ. The CDR3 is 16 residues long. V dropped 0 bases and J dropped 4; count of bases not matched to a gene: 4. The CDR3 here is CASSLALAGGPDTQYF. The CDR3 DNA follows: TGCGCCAGCAGCTTGGCCCTAGCGGGGGGCCCAGATACGCAGTATTTT.

V gene TRBV7-2 combines with J gene TRBJ2-3; D is perhaps TRBD2 (5 bases). The CDR3 contains 13 residues. The germline CDR1 and CDR2 sequences are SGHTA and FQGNSA. V was trimmed by 3 bases and J by 6 bases, leaving 10 bases between them. The CDR3 region has the DNA TGTGCCAGCAGCTTCACCTTAGCGGATACGCAGTATTTT. It specifies CASSFTLADTQYF.

V usage is TRBV4-2 and J usage is TRBJ2-3; D uncertain. In germline, CDR1 is LGHNA, CDR2 YNFKEQ. The length of the CDR3 is 17 residues. The ends were cut back, 3 bases at V and 0 bases at J, with 16 bases in the middle. The CDR3, as DNA: TGTGCCAGCAGCCATTCTTTCGGCGATACTAGCACAGATACGCAGTATTTT. This codes for CASSHSFGDTSTDTQYF.

This clonotype was counted ten times or more. The chain combines TRBV5-1 with TRBJ2-7, with D perhaps TRBD1 (5 bases). CDR1 SGHRS and CDR2 YFSETQ come from the germline V gene. The CDR3 has 14 residues. The V end was cut by 3 bases, the J end by 0 bases, with 10 bases between. CDR3: CASSSTGISYEQYF. CDR3 sequence (DNA): TGCGCCAGCAGCTCAACAGGAATCTCCTACGAGCAGTACTTC.

The sample holds many counts of this clonotype. J is TRBJ2-5 and V is TRBV7-2; possibly TRBD1 for D (6 bases). The germline CDR1 and CDR2 sequences are SGHTA and FQGNSA. This CDR3 contains 15 residues. The V gene lost 4 bases and the J gene lost 5 bases, with 17 bases spanning the gap. The CDR3, as DNA: TGTGCCAGCAGCTCTACCGGGACATCTTGGGAGACCCAGTACTTC. It encodes CASSSTGTSWETQYF.

The V and J genes are TRBV7-6 and TRBJ1-5; tentatively, D is TRBD1 (5 bases). The CDR3 contains 13 residues. Trimming pared 4 bases from V and 5 bases from J, leaving 9 bases between. From germline, CDR1 is SGHVS and CDR2 FNYEAQ. The CDR3 sequence: CASSSGYYQPQHF. The DNA for the CDR3 is TGTGCCAGCAGCTCAGGGTACTATCAGCCCCAGCATTTT.

This clonotype appeared a few times. The rearrangement joins TRBV20-1 to TRBJ1-1, with a weak D call TRBD1 (5 bases). Germline values: CDR1 DFQATT, CDR2 SNEGSKA (reference sequence). V lost 0 bases, J lost 0 bases, and 8 bases lay in between. The length of the CDR3 is 14 residues. The CDR3 sequence: CSARDRRVNTEAFF. The CDR3 DNA reads TGCAGTGCTAGAGATCGCAGGGTGAACACTGAAGCTTTCTTT.

A few counts support this clonotype. The chain joins TRBV7-2 to TRBJ1-1; D unclear. This CDR3 is 13 amino acids long. V was clipped by 5 bases and J by 4 bases, with 11 bases between them. The germline CDR1 and CDR2 sequences are SGHTA and FQGNSA. This CDR3 reads CASSPSIITEAFF. CDR3 nucleotide sequence: TGTGCCAGCAGCCCCAGTATAATCACTGAAGCTTTCTTT.

This clonotype was counted between two and nine times. V and J are TRBV5-6 and TRBJ2-3, with a weak D call TRBD1 (6 bases). Germline CDR1 and CDR2: SGHDT and YYEEEE. CDR3 length: 14 residues. Trimming left V 7 bases short and J 6 bases short, with 18 bases between. CDR3 sequence: CASYPQGHLDTQYF. The CDR3 region has the DNA TGTGCCAGCTATCCACAGGGTCATTTGGATACGCAGTATTTT.

This clonotype was detected only a few times. The rearrangement uses TRBV6-5 and TRBJ1-3; D unclear. Germline CDR1 and CDR2: MNHEY and SVGAGI. Trimming took off 9 bases at V and 2 bases at J, with 11 bases between the two ends. There are 13 residues in the CDR3. CDR3 nucleotides: TGTGCCAGTCATTGGGCAGCTGGAAACACCATATATTTT. It specifies CASHWAAGNTIYF.

There are a few counts of this clonotype. The junction departs from the called germline gene at one end, perhaps through a read error. The rearrangement links TRBV6-2 or TRBV6-3 to TRBJ2-1, with TRBD1 as a possible D gene (5 bases). The CDR3 length is 11 residues. The germline V gene encodes CDR1 MNHEY and CDR2 SVGEGT. The CDR3 reads CASRSQGFQIF. Here the CDR3 DNA reads TGTGCCAGCAGATCCCAGGGATTTCAAATCTTC.

The genes are TRBV11-3 and TRBJ2-2, with TRBD1 matching 9 bases. The germline CDR1 and CDR2 sequences are SGHNT and YENEEA. The CDR3 runs 17 residues. V trimming: 1 base; J trimming: 1 base; junction bases outside the gene matches: 4. DNA of the CDR3: TGTGCCAGCAGCTTAGCGGGACAGGGCTGGAACACCGGGGAGCTGTTTTTT. It codes for CASSLAGQGWNTGELFF.